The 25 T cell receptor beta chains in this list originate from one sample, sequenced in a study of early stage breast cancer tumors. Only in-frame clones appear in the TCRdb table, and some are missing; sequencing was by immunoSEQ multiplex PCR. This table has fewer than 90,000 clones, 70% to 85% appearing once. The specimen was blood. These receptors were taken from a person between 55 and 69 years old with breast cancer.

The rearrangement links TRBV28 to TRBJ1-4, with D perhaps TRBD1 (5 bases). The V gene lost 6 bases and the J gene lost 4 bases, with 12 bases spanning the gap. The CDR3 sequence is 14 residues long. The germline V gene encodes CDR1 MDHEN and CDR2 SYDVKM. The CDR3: CASRPGGVNEKLFF. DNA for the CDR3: TGTGCCAGCAGGCCCGGGGGGGTTAATGAAAAACTGTTTTTT.

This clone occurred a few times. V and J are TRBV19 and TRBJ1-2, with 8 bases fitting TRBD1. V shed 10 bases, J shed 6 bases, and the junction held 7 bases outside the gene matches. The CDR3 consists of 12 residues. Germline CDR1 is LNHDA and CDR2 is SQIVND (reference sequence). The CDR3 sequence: CATRQGKNGYTF. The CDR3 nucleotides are TGTGCCACGAGACAGGGGAAGAATGGCTACACCTTC.

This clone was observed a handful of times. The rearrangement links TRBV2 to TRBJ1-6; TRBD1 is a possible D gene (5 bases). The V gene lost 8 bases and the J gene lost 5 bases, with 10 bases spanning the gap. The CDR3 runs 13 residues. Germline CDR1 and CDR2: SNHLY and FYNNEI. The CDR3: CASGQGNNSPLHF. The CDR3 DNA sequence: TGTGCCAGCGGGCAGGGAAATAATTCACCCCTCCACTTT.

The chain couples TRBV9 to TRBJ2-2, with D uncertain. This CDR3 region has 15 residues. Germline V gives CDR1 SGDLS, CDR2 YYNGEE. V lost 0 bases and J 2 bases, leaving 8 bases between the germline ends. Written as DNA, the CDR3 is TGTGCCAGCAGCGTAGGGACCTATAACACCGGGGAGCTGTTTTTT. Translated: CASSVGTYNTGELFF.

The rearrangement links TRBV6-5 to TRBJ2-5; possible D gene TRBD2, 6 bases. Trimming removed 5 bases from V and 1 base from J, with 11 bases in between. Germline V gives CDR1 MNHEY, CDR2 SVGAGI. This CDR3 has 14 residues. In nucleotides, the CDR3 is TGTGCCAGCAGTCGCGGGGCAGGCCAAGAGACCCAGTACTTC. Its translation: CASSRGAGQETQYF.

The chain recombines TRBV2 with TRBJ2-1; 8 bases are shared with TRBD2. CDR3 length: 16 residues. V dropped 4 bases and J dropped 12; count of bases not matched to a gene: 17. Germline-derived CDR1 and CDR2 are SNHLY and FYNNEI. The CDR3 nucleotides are TGTGCCAGCAGTGTTATGGCGGGGGGAACCAATGTTGTGCAGTTCTTC. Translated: CASSVMAGGTNVVQFF.

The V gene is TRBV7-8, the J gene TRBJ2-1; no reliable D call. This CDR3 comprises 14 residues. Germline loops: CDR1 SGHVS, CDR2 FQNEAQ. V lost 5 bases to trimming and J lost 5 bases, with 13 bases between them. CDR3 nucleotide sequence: TGTGCCAGCAGCCCCCGAGTCAGTGACAATGAGCAGTTCTTC. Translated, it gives CASSPRVSDNEQFF.

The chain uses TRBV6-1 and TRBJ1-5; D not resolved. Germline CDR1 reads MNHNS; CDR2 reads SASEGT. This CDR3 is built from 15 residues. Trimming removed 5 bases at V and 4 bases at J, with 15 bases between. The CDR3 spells CASSPVYDINQPQHF. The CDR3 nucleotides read TGTGCCAGCAGTCCCGTCTATGATATTAATCAGCCCCAGCATTTT.

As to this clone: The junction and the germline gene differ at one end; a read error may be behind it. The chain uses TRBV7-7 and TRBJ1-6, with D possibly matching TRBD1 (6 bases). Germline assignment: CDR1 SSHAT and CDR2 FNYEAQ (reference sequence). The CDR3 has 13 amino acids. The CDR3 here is CASSADRFSPLHF. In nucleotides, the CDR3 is TGTGCTAGCAGCGCCGACAGGTTTTCACCCCTCCACTTT.

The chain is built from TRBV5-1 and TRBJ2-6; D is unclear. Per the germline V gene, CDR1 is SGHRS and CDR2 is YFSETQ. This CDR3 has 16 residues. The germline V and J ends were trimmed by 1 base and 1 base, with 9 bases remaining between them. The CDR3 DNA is TGCGCCAGCAGCTTGCCGGAGACGTCTGGGGCCAACGTCCTGACTTTC. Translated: CASSLPETSGANVLTF.

The CDR3 spells CSVAKTTEETQYF. DNA of the CDR3: TGCAGCGTTGCTAAGACAACTGAAGAGACCCAGTACTTC. The chain joins TRBV29-1 to TRBJ2-5; the D is unclear. Per the germline V gene, CDR1 is SQVTM and CDR2 is ANQGSEA. V shed 4 bases and J shed 3 bases, with 12 bases lying between them. The CDR3 totals 13 residues.

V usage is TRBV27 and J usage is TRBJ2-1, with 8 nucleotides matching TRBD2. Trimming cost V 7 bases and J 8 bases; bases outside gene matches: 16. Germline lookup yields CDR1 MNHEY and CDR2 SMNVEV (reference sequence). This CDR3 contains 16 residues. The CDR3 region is CASNRWGSGDVDEQFF. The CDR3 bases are TGTGCCAGCAACCGGTGGGGTAGCGGGGATGTCGATGAGCAGTTCTTC.

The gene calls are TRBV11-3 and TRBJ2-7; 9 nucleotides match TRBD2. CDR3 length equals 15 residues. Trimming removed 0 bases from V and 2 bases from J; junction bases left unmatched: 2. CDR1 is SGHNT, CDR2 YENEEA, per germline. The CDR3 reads CASSLEAGGTYEQYF. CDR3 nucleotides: TGTGCCAGCAGCTTAGAAGCGGGGGGAACCTACGAGCAGTACTTC.

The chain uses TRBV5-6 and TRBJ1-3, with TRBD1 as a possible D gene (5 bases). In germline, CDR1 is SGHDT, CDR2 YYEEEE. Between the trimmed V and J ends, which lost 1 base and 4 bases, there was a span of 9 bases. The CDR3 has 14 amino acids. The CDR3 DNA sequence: TGTGCCAGCAGCTTGATAGGGGACGGAAACACCATATATTTT. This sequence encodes CASSLIGDGNTIYF.

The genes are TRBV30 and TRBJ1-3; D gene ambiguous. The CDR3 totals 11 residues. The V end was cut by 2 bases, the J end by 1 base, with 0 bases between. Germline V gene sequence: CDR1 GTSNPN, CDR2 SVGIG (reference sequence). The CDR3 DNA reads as TGTGCCTGGAGTTCTGGAAACACCATATATTTT. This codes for CAWSSGNTIYF.

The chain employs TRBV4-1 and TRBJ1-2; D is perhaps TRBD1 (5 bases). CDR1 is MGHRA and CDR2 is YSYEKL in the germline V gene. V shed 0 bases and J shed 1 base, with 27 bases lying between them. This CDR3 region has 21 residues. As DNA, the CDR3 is TGCGCCAGCAGCCAAGAGGGGCCCCCGGGGATCGGGGGAAGGGTTAACTATGGCTACACCTTC. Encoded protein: CASSQEGPPGIGGRVNYGYTF.

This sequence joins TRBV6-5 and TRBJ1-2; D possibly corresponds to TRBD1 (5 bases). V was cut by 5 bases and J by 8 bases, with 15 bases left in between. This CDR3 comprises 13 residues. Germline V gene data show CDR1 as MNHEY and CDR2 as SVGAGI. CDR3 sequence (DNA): TGTGCCAGCAGTGCCCGTGGCAGGGACGGCTACACCTTC. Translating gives CASSARGRDGYTF.

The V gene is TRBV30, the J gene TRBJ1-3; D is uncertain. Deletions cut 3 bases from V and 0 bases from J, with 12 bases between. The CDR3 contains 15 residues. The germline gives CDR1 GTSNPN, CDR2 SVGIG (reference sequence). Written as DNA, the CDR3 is TGTGCCTGGAGCAGAATACAGAGCTCTGGAAACACCATATATTTT. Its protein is CAWSRIQSSGNTIYF. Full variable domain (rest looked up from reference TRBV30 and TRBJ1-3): SQTIHQWPATLVQPVGSPLSLECTVEGTSNPNLYWYRQAAGRGLQLLFYSVGIGQISSEVPQNLSASRPQDRQFILSSKKLLLSDSGFYLCAWSRIQSSGNTIYFGEGSWLTVV.

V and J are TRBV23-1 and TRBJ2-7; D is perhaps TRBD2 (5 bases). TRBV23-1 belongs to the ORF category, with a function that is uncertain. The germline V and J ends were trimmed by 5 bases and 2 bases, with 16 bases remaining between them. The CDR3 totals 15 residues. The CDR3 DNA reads TGCGCCAGCAGTGCCCCCAGGACTCCCCCCTACGAGCAGTACTTC. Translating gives CASSAPRTPPYEQYF.

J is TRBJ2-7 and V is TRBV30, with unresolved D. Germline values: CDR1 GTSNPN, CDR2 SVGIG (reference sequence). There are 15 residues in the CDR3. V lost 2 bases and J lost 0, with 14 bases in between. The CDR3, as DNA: TGTGCCTGGAGTTACAGTCGCCTTAGCTCCTACGAGCAGTACTTC. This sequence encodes CAWSYSRLSSYEQYF.

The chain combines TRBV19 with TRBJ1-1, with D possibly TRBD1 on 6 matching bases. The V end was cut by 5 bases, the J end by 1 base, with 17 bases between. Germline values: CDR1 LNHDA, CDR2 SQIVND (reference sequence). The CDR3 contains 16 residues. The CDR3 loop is CASSSLWGRGNTEAFF. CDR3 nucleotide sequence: TGTGCCAGTAGTTCCCTATGGGGGCGGGGGAACACTGAAGCTTTCTTT.

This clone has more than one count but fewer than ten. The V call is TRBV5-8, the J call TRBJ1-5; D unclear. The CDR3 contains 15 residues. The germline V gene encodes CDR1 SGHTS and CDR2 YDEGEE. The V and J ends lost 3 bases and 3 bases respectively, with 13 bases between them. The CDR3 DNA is TGTGCCAGCAGCTGGCAGATATCCAACAATCAGCCCCAGCATTTT. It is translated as CASSWQISNNQPQHF.

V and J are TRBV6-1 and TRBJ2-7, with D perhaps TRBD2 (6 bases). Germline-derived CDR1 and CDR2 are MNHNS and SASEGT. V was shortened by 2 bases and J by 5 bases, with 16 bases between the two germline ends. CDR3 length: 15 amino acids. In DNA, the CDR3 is TGTGCCAGCAGTGAAAGCGAGGAGGGTTCCAACGAGCAGTACTTC. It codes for CASSESEEGSNEQYF.

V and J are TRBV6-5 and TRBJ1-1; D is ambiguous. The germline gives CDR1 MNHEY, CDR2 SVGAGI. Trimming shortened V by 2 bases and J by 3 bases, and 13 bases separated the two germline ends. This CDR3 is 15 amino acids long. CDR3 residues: CASSYRSRRDTEAFF. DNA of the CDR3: TGTGCCAGCAGTTACCGTTCTAGGAGGGACACTGAAGCTTTCTTT.

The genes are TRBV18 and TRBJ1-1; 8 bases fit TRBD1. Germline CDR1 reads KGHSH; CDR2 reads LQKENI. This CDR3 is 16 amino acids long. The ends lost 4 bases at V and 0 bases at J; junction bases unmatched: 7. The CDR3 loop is CASSRTGGGMNTEAFF. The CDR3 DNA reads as TGTGCCAGCTCACGCACAGGGGGGGGTATGAACACTGAAGCTTTCTTT.